These 27 T cell receptor beta chains came from one sample sequenced in a study of T-cell reconstitution after alpha-beta-depleted transplantation in children. Preparation of the TCRbeta library used unique molecular identifiers. One entry per CDR3 protein results from TCRdb running MiXCR on the PCR reads. The repertoire has about 590,000 distinct CDR3 sequences, approximately 13% of them found once; the top ten carry approximately 2%. The sample consisted of PBMCs, mostly from graft donor cells, taken 360 days after TCRalphabeta/CD19-depleted stem cell transplant. Every receptor here comes from a male patient aged 5 to 17 who had a stem cell transplant for acute myeloid leukemia, so the T cells may come from the graft donor.

This sequence joins TRBV7-9 and TRBJ2-5; D uncertain. From germline, CDR1 is SEHNR and CDR2 FQNEAQ (reference sequence). The CDR3 is made up of 15 amino acids. Trimming stripped 4 bases from V and 5 bases from J, with 17 bases between. CDR3 nucleotides: TGTGCCAGCAGCTCCTCGGGTCGATGGTGGGAGACCCAGTACTTC. Amino acids: CASSSSGRWWETQYF.

The CDR3 nucleotides are TGCAGTGCTAAGACAGGGAACTACGAGCAGTACTTC. It codes for CSAKTGNYEQYF. The chain has TRBV20-1 and TRBJ2-7; TRBD1 aligns across 7 bases. Trimming took 4 bases from V and 3 from J; bases not matched to a gene: 3. The germline CDR1 and CDR2 sequences are DFQATT and SNEGSKA (reference sequence). The CDR3 covers 12 residues.

This clonotype has a count of ten or more. The V gene is TRBV12-3 or TRBV12-4, the J gene TRBJ2-1, with unresolved D. The CDR3 is 13 amino acids. V lost 2 bases and J 6 bases, leaving 8 bases between the germline ends. The CDR3 loop reads CASSLRSTNEQFF. As DNA, the CDR3 is TGTGCCAGCAGTTTAAGGTCTACCAATGAGCAGTTCTTC.

This clonotype was detected ten times or more. For the CDR3, the DNA is TGTGCCAGCAGCCTGGGACTAGCGGTAACAGATACGCAGTATTTT. Translating gives CASSLGLAVTDTQYF. J is TRBJ2-3 and V is TRBV7-2; the match to TRBD2 covers 11 bases. Unmatched junction bases numbered 4, after V lost 5 bases and J lost 3 bases. Germline V gene data show CDR1 as SGHTA and CDR2 as FQGNSA. The CDR3 consists of 15 residues.

The chain links TRBV3-1 to TRBJ2-7, with TRBD1 identical over 7 bases. The CDR3 has 14 amino acids. V dropped 1 base and J dropped 4; count of bases not matched to a gene: 4. Germline V lookup: CDR1 LGHDT, CDR2 YNNKEL (reference sequence). This CDR3 is CASSQVRGIYEQYF. DNA for the CDR3: TGTGCCAGCAGCCAAGTCAGGGGGATTTACGAGCAGTACTTC.

This clonotype was seen a handful of times. The chain carries TRBV15 and TRBJ1-5, with D unclear. Trimming removed 0 bases from V and 6 bases from J, with 12 bases in between. The CDR3 consists of 15 residues. Germline assignment: CDR1 LNHNV and CDR2 YYDKDF (reference sequence). This CDR3 is CATSRDPETSQPQHF. The CDR3 DNA follows: TGTGCCACCAGCAGAGACCCAGAAACGAGTCAGCCCCAGCATTTT.

This clonotype was seen many times. The rearrangement uses TRBV7-9 and TRBJ2-7; the D gene is possibly TRBD2 (6 bases). CDR1 and CDR2 from the germline V gene are SEHNR and FQNEAQ (reference sequence). The CDR3 extends over 13 amino acids. Trimming pared 5 bases from V and 6 bases from J, leaving 14 bases between. Written as DNA, the CDR3 is TGTGCCAGCAGCCCCTGGGAGGAAGGCGAGCAGTACTTC. Amino acid sequence: CASSPWEEGEQYF. Full variable domain (rest looked up from reference TRBV7-9 and TRBJ2-7): DTGVSQNPRHKITKRGQNVTFRCDPISEHNRLYWYRQTLGQGPEFLTYFQNEAQLEKSRLLSDRFSAERPKGSFSTLEIQRTEQGDSAMYLCASSPWEEGEQYFGPGTRLTVT.

A few counts support this clonotype. The gene calls are TRBV12-3 or TRBV12-4 and TRBJ2-1, with TRBD2 identical over 7 bases. This CDR3 contains 12 residues. With V trimmed by 7 bases and J by 10 bases, 7 bases remained unmatched. The CDR3 DNA follows: TGTGCCAGCACCCGGCTAGCGGTCGAGCAGTTCTTC. Translating gives CASTRLAVEQFF.

This clonotype has more than one count but fewer than ten. The chain links TRBV20-1 to TRBJ2-5; no clear D gene. The CDR3 loop spans 13 amino acids. V was clipped by 3 bases and J by 6 bases, with 14 bases between them. The V gene's germline CDR1 is DFQATT and CDR2 SNEGSKA (reference sequence). The CDR3 is CSASAVIWKTQYF. As DNA, the CDR3 is TGCAGTGCTAGTGCAGTTATTTGGAAGACCCAGTACTTC.

V usage is TRBV4-3 and J usage is TRBJ2-7; D unclear. Germline-derived CDR1 and CDR2 are LGHNA and YSLEER. Deletions cut 0 bases from V and 1 base from J, with 10 bases between. The CDR3 totals 15 residues. Here the CDR3 reads CASSQDLTVSYEQYF. CDR3 DNA sequence: TGCGCCAGCAGCCAAGATCTTACGGTTTCCTACGAGCAGTACTTC.

The V call is TRBV5-6, the J call TRBJ1-1, with D tentatively TRBD1 (6 bases). This CDR3 is built from 15 residues. Germline V gives CDR1 SGHDT, CDR2 YYEEEE. Trimming stripped 7 bases from V and 5 bases from J, with 21 bases between. The CDR3 loop reads CASGLGAGAGTEAFF. The CDR3 DNA sequence: TGTGCCAGCGGACTGGGGGCAGGGGCTGGGACTGAAGCTTTCTTT.

This clonotype was observed a handful of times. This sequence joins TRBV7-3 and TRBJ2-3; 7 bases map to TRBD2. This CDR3 has 15 residues. Trimming removed 3 bases from V and 3 bases from J; junction bases left unmatched: 6. The V gene's germline CDR1 is SGHTA and CDR2 FQGTGA. For the CDR3, the DNA is TGTGCCAGCAGCTTTATCGGCGGGAGAACAGATACGCAGTATTTT. As protein: CASSFIGGRTDTQYF.

This clonotype was seen only a few times. The chain combines TRBV27 with TRBJ2-4, with a possible D match to TRBD1 (6 bases). The CDR3 is 14 residues long. Trimming removed 5 bases at V and 4 bases at J, with 12 bases between. Per the germline V gene, CDR1 is MNHEY and CDR2 is SMNVEV (reference sequence). This CDR3 is CASSLVDSKNIQYF. The CDR3 DNA sequence: TGTGCCAGCAGTCTAGTGGACAGTAAAAACATTCAGTACTTC.

The sample holds a few counts of this clonotype. This chain uses TRBV24-1 with TRBJ2-7; a possible D gene is TRBD1 (6 bases). The CDR3 spans 13 residues. Trimming stripped 7 bases from V and 3 bases from J, with 12 bases between. Germline V CDR1 and CDR2: KGHDR, SFDVKD. Here the CDR3 reads CATSLRGFYEQYF. CDR3 nucleotides: TGTGCCACCAGCCTCAGGGGATTCTACGAGCAGTACTTC.

This clonotype was found once. This sequence joins TRBV3-1 and TRBJ2-5, with 13 bases lining up with TRBD2. J lost 5 bases, V lost 10 bases, and 16 bases had no gene match. The CDR3 sequence is 17 residues long. Germline lookup yields CDR1 LGHDT and CDR2 YNNKEL (reference sequence). Here the CDR3 reads CATTLRLAGGGSETQYF. Here the CDR3 DNA reads TGTGCCACCACCCTTAGACTAGCGGGAGGAGGCTCGGAGACCCAGTACTTC.

The chain combines TRBV19 with TRBJ1-2; D is uncertain. CDR3 size: 13 residues. Trimming shortened V by 4 bases and J by 1 base, and 7 bases separated the two germline ends. In germline, CDR1 is LNHDA, CDR2 SQIVND (reference sequence). This CDR3 reads CASSTLGNYGYTF. The CDR3 DNA reads TGTGCCAGTAGTACCCTAGGTAACTATGGCTACACCTTC. Complete variable domain (other parts from reference TRBV19 and TRBJ1-2): DGGITQSPKYLFRKEGQNVTLSCEQNLNHDAMYWYRQDPGQGLRLIYYSQIVNDFQKGDIAEGYSVSREKKESFPLTVTSAQKNPTAFYLCASSTLGNYGYTFGSGTRLTVV.

This sequence joins TRBV7-2 and TRBJ2-1; TRBD1 is a possible D gene (6 bases). The CDR3 consists of 16 residues. Germline CDR1 is SGHTA and CDR2 is FQGNSA. Trimming removed 4 bases from V and 2 bases from J, with 15 bases in between. CDR3 in amino acids: CASSSPVGAAYNEQFF. The CDR3 DNA sequence: TGTGCCAGCAGCTCCCCCGTGGGGGCGGCCTACAATGAGCAGTTCTTC.

The V and J genes are TRBV20-1 and TRBJ2-7, with 11 bases that match TRBD2. Germline trimming cut 6 bases from V and 5 bases from J; bases unmatched to any gene: 9. This CDR3 has 14 amino acids. CDR1 is DFQATT and CDR2 is SNEGSKA in the germline V gene (reference sequence). CDR3 DNA sequence: TGCAGTGCCGGACTAGCGGGCTTCCCCAACGAGCAGTACTTC. Its translation is CSAGLAGFPNEQYF.

This clonotype was counted at least ten times. The CDR3 here is CASSFEWTGELFF. CDR3 coding DNA: TGTGCCAGCAGCTTTGAGTGGACCGGGGAGCTGTTTTTT. The chain uses TRBV7-2 and TRBJ2-2, with D uncertain. Trimming pared 3 bases from V and 5 bases from J, leaving 7 bases between. The CDR3 runs to 13 residues. Germline CDR1 reads SGHTA; CDR2 reads FQGNSA.

This rearrangement joins TRBV20-1 to TRBJ2-1, with 11 positions matching TRBD2. This CDR3 has 14 amino acids. V lost 4 bases to trimming and J lost 2 bases; unmatched junction nucleotides: 1. Germline lookup yields CDR1 DFQATT and CDR2 SNEGSKA (reference sequence). The CDR3 sequence: CSATLAGAYNEQFF. CDR3 sequence (DNA): TGCAGTGCTACACTAGCGGGAGCCTACAATGAGCAGTTCTTC.

This clonotype was counted a few times. One junction end does not reproduce the germline sequence, and a read error may be involved. The chain joins TRBV7-6 to TRBJ2-2; TRBD2 aligns across 13 bases. This CDR3 is 18 amino acids long. Germline V gene lookup returns CDR1 SGHVS and CDR2 FNYEAQ. As DNA, the CDR3 is TGTACCAGCAGCCAAGGACTAGCGGGAGAAAAGTACACCGGGGAGCTGTTTTTT. Its protein product is CTSSQGLAGEKYTGELFF.

The CDR3 region is CASSRRAGTQYF. The CDR3 region has the DNA TGTGCCAGCAGTCGCAGGGCAGGGACCCAGTACTTC. This chain uses TRBV7-2 with TRBJ2-5; a weak D match, TRBD1 (5 bases). The CDR3 runs to 12 residues. V lost 6 bases to trimming and J lost 7 bases, with 12 bases between them. The germline gives CDR1 SGHTA, CDR2 FQGNSA.

This clonotype was picked up a small number of times. The J gene is TRBJ1-2, the V gene TRBV9, with no clear D. Trimming took off 0 bases at V and 7 bases at J, with 10 bases between the two ends. Germline V gene lookup returns CDR1 SGDLS and CDR2 YYNGEE. The CDR3 totals 13 residues. CDR3: CASSVDLISGYTF. The CDR3 region has the DNA TGTGCCAGCAGCGTAGATCTCATCTCTGGCTACACCTTC.

This clonotype was seen more than once but under ten times. The chain joins TRBV28 to TRBJ1-5, with D unclear. CDR1 and CDR2 (germline): MDHEN, SYDVKM. The CDR3 spans 12 residues. V gave up 6 bases and J gave up 1 base, with 4 bases separating them. This chain's CDR3 is CASRASNQPQHF. Written as DNA, the CDR3 is TGTGCCAGCAGAGCGAGCAATCAGCCCCAGCATTTT.

This clonotype was recorded many times. The chain combines TRBV12-3 or TRBV12-4 with TRBJ2-3, with TRBD2 identical over 12 bases. The CDR3 runs 15 residues. The V gene end was trimmed by 6 bases and the J gene end by 6 bases; junction bases not matched to a gene: 7. The CDR3 DNA reads as TGTGCCAGCAGCCCGACTAGCGGGAGAACGGATACGCAGTATTTT. This gives the protein CASSPTSGRTDTQYF.

CDR3 sequence reads: CSARALESIDTQYF. CDR3 bases: TGCAGTGCTAGGGCTCTAGAGAGTATAGATACGCAGTATTTT. The chain is built from TRBV20-1 and TRBJ2-3; no clear D. There are 14 residues in the CDR3. Trimming removed 3 bases from V and 5 bases from J, with 15 bases in between. The germline CDR1 and CDR2 sequences are DFQATT and SNEGSKA (reference sequence).

CDR3 bases: TGTGCCAGCAGTACTGCCAGGGCTGAGCAGTTCTTC. This sequence encodes CASSTARAEQFF. The chain carries TRBV6-4 and TRBJ2-1; D might be TRBD1 (5 bases). There are 12 residues in the CDR3. The germline CDR1 and CDR2 sequences are MRHNA and SNTAGT. V lost 5 bases to trimming and J lost 9 bases, with 11 bases between them.